These 27 T cell receptor beta chains came from one sample sequenced in a study of CD4 and CD8 cells across lung adenocarcinoma regions. TCRdb called the PCR reads again in MiXCR, with one record for every CDR3 protein. The top ten clones hold around 17% of a sample with 8,400 or so distinct CDR3 sequences, 40% to 50% of them seen once. The sample comprised CD4+ T cells from the margin of a lung tumor. The receptors shown here come from a female donor with lung adenocarcinoma. The CD4 and CD8 labels of this study may be unreliable.

V gene TRBV6-1 combines with J gene TRBJ2-3, with D possibly being TRBD1 (6 bases). V was trimmed by 4 bases and J by 11 bases, leaving 22 bases between them. The germline gives CDR1 MNHNS, CDR2 SASEGT. The CDR3 consists of 15 residues. This chain's CDR3 is CASSGGLGAKGMQYF. CDR3 DNA: TGTGCCAGCAGTGGGGGGCTGGGGGCCAAAGGTATGCAGTATTTT.

The chain has TRBV6-1 and TRBJ2-5; tentatively, D is TRBD2 (7 bases). V was trimmed by 1 base and J by 3 bases, leaving 27 bases between them. CDR1 and CDR2 from the germline V gene are MNHNS and SASEGT. The CDR3 totals 20 residues. The CDR3 loop is CASSEDEAGVGGRDKETQYF. The CDR3, as DNA: TGTGCCAGCAGTGAAGATGAGGCGGGGGTTGGGGGGCGTGACAAAGAGACCCAGTACTTC.

This clonotype was found once. The V and J genes are TRBV15 and TRBJ2-7, with D possibly being TRBD2 (6 bases). Deletions cut 4 bases from V and 3 bases from J, with 13 bases between. Germline V CDR1 and CDR2: LNHNV, YYDKDF (reference sequence). The CDR3 has 14 residues. The CDR3 region is CATSIGEAGYEQYF. In DNA form, the CDR3 reads TGTGCCACCAGCATCGGGGAGGCCGGCTACGAGCAGTACTTC. Supplemented by reference TRBV15 and TRBJ2-7, the full variable domain reads DAMVIQNPRYQVTQFGKPVTLSCSQTLNHNVMYWYQQKSSQAPKLLFHYYDKDFNNEADTPDNFQSRRPNTSFCFLDIRSPGLGDTAMYLCATSIGEAGYEQYFGPGTRLTVT.

Comments on this clonotype: Possible read error: a much larger clone is one base away. This sequence joins TRBV6-4 and TRBJ2-5, with TRBD2 as a possible D gene (6 bases). Germline V gives CDR1 MRHNA, CDR2 SNTAGT. This CDR3 is 14 amino acids long. The germline V and J ends were trimmed by 5 bases and 11 bases, with 21 bases remaining between them. Here the CDR3 DNA reads TGTGCCAGCAGTCTCGGGAGTTCGAGCAATGAGCAGTACTTC. It translates to CASSLGSSSNEQYF.

The chain carries TRBV5-4 and TRBJ1-2; 9 nucleotides align to TRBD1. This CDR3 has 14 amino acids. Germline V gives CDR1 SGHNT, CDR2 YYREEE (reference sequence). V dropped 0 bases and J dropped 4; count of bases not matched to a gene: 1. In DNA form, the CDR3 reads TGTGCCAGCAGCTTGGACAGGGGGCCCTATGGCTACACCTTC. Protein: CASSLDRGPYGYTF.

This clonotype came up many times. This chain joins TRBV6-1 and TRBJ2-3; D is unclear. V was shortened by 10 bases and J by 6 bases, with 17 bases between the two germline ends. The CDR3 runs to 13 residues. Germline values: CDR1 MNHNS, CDR2 SASEGT. The CDR3 reads CATSRIQLDTQYF. In DNA form, the CDR3 reads TGTGCCACCAGCAGGATTCAGCTTGATACGCAGTATTTT.

There are many counts of this clonotype. V usage is TRBV6-1 and J usage is TRBJ2-7; TRBD2 might be the D (5 bases). Trimming took off 5 bases at V and 0 bases at J, with 14 bases between the two ends. CDR1 and CDR2 (germline): MNHNS, SASEGT. The CDR3 spans 15 residues. Here the CDR3 reads CASSRSGTHSYEQYF. The CDR3 bases are TGTGCCAGCAGTCGAAGCGGAACACACTCCTACGAGCAGTACTTC.

The chain couples TRBV27 to TRBJ2-1; 11 bases are shared with TRBD2. V lost 8 bases to trimming and J lost 5 bases; unmatched junction nucleotides: 11. Germline V lookup: CDR1 MNHEY, CDR2 SMNVEV (reference sequence). This CDR3 region has 16 residues. The CDR3 DNA sequence: TGTGCCAGCGTGGGGCGACTAGCGGGGTCCCACAATGAGCAGTTCTTC. Encoded protein: CASVGRLAGSHNEQFF.

Worth noting for this clonotype: Compared with germline, one end of the junction differs, possibly owing to a read error. V usage is TRBV27 and J usage is TRBJ2-4; D call uncertain. The germline CDR1 and CDR2 sequences are MNHEY and SMNVEV (reference sequence). CDR3 length: 15 residues. This chain's CDR3 is CASSMGMGATDMQYF. For the CDR3, the DNA is TGTGCCAGCAGTATGGGGATGGGTGCCACAGATATGCAGTACTTT.

As to this clonotype: An end of the junction does not agree with germline; a read error may underlie this. The chain combines TRBV6-4 with TRBJ2-4, with TRBD1 matching over 8 bases. The J call may be mistaken, given a closer DNA end match to TRBJ2-3. The CDR3 loop spans 14 amino acids. Germline V gives CDR1 MRHNA, CDR2 SNTAGT. The CDR3 nucleotides are TGTGGCAGCAGGGGGCTGGGTGGCACAGACACGCAGTATTTT. Protein sequence: CGSRGLGGTDTQYF.

The chain joins TRBV6-2 or TRBV6-3 to TRBJ2-7, with D unresolved. TRBJ2-5 explains the end of the DNA better; the J call may be wrong. Per germline, CDR1 MNHEY and CDR2 SVGEGT. The CDR3 is 15 amino acids. As DNA, the CDR3 is TGTGCCAGCAGTTACGGCTTCCTTAGAACGGAGACCCAGTACTTC. Translating it yields CASSYGFLRTETQYF.

This clonotype occurred a few times. The chain couples TRBV27 to TRBJ2-1, with D perhaps TRBD2 (6 bases). Germline V CDR1 and CDR2: MNHEY, SMNVEV (reference sequence). The CDR3 covers 17 residues. The V and J ends lost 6 bases and 0 bases respectively, with 18 bases between them. The CDR3 loop reads CASSQARGKSSYNEQFF. CDR3 bases: TGTGCCAGCAGCCAGGCCCGCGGGAAGAGCTCCTACAATGAGCAGTTCTTC.

This clonotype occurred a few times. This likely comes from a read error, as the CDR3 has no conserved phenylalanine or tryptophan at its end. The DNA is omitted, as the CDR3 cannot be located on it reliably, and the CDR3 follows TCRdb's listing. The chain is built from TRBV6-8 and TRBJ1-6. The CDR3 is 9 residues long, counting both termini. The germline V gene has CDR1 MNHGY and CDR2 SAAAGT. The CDR3 reads CVQQQQVCI.

This clonotype was counted at least ten times. This chain links TRBV12-3 or TRBV12-4 with TRBJ2-4, with D uncertain. This CDR3 contains 15 residues. Trimming left V 7 bases short and J 0 bases short, with 13 bases between. CDR3 sequence (DNA): TGTGCCAGCACCCAAACGGGTCTAGCCAAAAACATTCAGTACTTC. It yields the protein CASTQTGLAKNIQYF.

V is TRBV6-8 and J is TRBJ2-3, with D tentatively TRBD2 (5 bases). The CDR3 is 12 residues long. In germline, CDR1 is MNHGY, CDR2 SAAAGT. Between the trimmed V and J ends, which lost 11 bases and 5 bases, there was a span of 14 bases. CDR3 amino acids: CAGSEEGDTQYF. CDR3 nucleotide sequence: TGTGCCGGGAGCGAAGAGGGAGATACGCAGTATTTT.

This clonotype appeared a few times. The CDR3 DNA follows: TGTGCCAGCAGCCCGGCCTGGCTGAATCAGCCCCAGCATTTT. Translated: CASSPAWLNQPQHF. The chain employs TRBV7-8 and TRBJ1-5; no clear D. The V and J ends lost 5 bases and 4 bases respectively, with 12 bases between them. Per the germline V gene, CDR1 is SGHVS and CDR2 is FQNEAQ. This CDR3 is 14 amino acids long.

This clonotype has more than one count but fewer than ten. Given a much more abundant clone one base away, this may be a read error. The rearrangement links TRBV7-2 to TRBJ2-1, with D possibly being TRBD1 or TRBD2 (5 bases each). The J call could be wrong; TRBJ2-7 is a better fit for the DNA end. The CDR3 extends over 15 amino acids. CDR1 and CDR2 from the germline V gene are SGHTA and FQGNSA. The CDR3 spells CASSFSPLVDNEQYF. In nucleotides, the CDR3 is TGTGCCAGCAGCTTTAGCCCACTAGTGGACAATGAGCAGTACTTC.

The rearrangement uses TRBV7-2 and TRBJ2-5; either TRBD1 or TRBD2 may fit D (6 bases each). Germline CDR1 SGHTA, CDR2 FQGNSA. Trimming left V 1 base short and J 11 bases short, with 14 bases between. The CDR3 covers 13 residues. The CDR3 spells CASSLVDGGGQYF. CDR3 sequence (DNA): TGTGCCAGCAGCTTAGTTGACGGGGGCGGGCAGTACTTC.

A remark on this clonotype: A clone one base away is much larger, so this may be a read error. This chain links TRBV6-1 with TRBJ1-1; a possible D gene is TRBD1 (5 bases). V was cut by 5 bases and J by 6 bases, with 19 bases left in between. The germline V gene has CDR1 MNHNS and CDR2 SASEGT. This CDR3 comprises 15 residues. This CDR3 is CASSPKPQGGAEAFF. The CDR3 DNA is TGTGCCAGCAGTCCGAAGCCCCAGGGCGGGGCTGAAGCTTTCTTT.

The J gene is TRBJ2-1, the V gene TRBV6-1; 16 bases agree with TRBD2. Matching the DNA end better, TRBJ2-5 makes the J call doubtful. The CDR3 runs to 17 residues. The germline gives CDR1 MNHNS, CDR2 SASEGT. The CDR3 sequence: CASSPSGTSGGGETQYF. DNA of the CDR3: TGTGCCAGCAGCCCCTCCGGGACTAGCGGGGGGGGAGAGACCCAGTACTTC.

This chain uses TRBV6-4 with TRBJ2-7, with 7 bases identical to TRBD2. V shed 0 bases, J shed 3 bases, and the junction held 8 bases outside the gene matches. CDR3 length equals 16 residues. Germline values: CDR1 MRHNA, CDR2 SNTAGT. For the CDR3, the DNA is TGTGCCAGCAGTGACTCGAAAAGCGGGATTAACTACGAGCAGTACTTC. This codes for CASSDSKSGINYEQYF.

This clonotype was detected many times. This chain joins TRBV27 and TRBJ1-1, with TRBD1 matching over 8 bases. Germline CDR1 is MNHEY and CDR2 is SMNVEV (reference sequence). The CDR3 consists of 15 residues. Trimming removed 5 bases from V and 3 bases from J; junction bases left unmatched: 8. CDR3 in DNA: TGTGCCAGCAGTCTCCTGGACAGGGCGGACACTGAAGCTTTCTTT. Its translation is CASSLLDRADTEAFF.

This chain joins TRBV30 and TRBJ2-5; 7 bases fit TRBD1. This CDR3 has 11 residues. The germline CDR1 and CDR2 sequences are GTSNPN and SVGIG (reference sequence). V lost 4 bases, J lost 11 bases, and 7 bases stayed unmatched. The CDR3 reads CAWKQGHEQYF. In DNA form, the CDR3 reads TGTGCCTGGAAACAGGGGCATGAGCAGTACTTC. The variable domain in full, completed from reference TRBV30 and TRBJ2-5, reads SQTIHQWPATLVQPVGSPLSLECTVEGTSNPNLYWYRQAAGRGLQLLFYSVGIGQISSEVPQNLSASRPQDRQFILSSKKLLLSDSGFYLCAWKQGHEQYFGPGTRLLVL.

In its sample, this clonotype was seen a few times. V gene TRBV27 combines with J gene TRBJ2-6, with D possibly TRBD1 on 5 matching bases. In germline, CDR1 is MNHEY, CDR2 SMNVEV (reference sequence). V lost 4 bases to trimming and J lost 0 bases, with 7 bases between them. There are 15 residues in the CDR3. CDR3: CASSSRGSGANVLTF. CDR3 nucleotide sequence: TGTGCCAGCAGTTCAAGGGGCTCTGGGGCCAACGTCCTGACTTTC.

The chain is built from TRBV6-2 or TRBV6-3 and TRBJ1-4; D gene uncertain. CDR1 MNHEY and CDR2 SVGEGT come from the germline V gene. The CDR3 totals 14 residues. Trimming took off 5 bases at V and 4 bases at J, with 11 bases between the two ends. CDR3 coding DNA: TGTGCCAGCAGTCCCGGGTCTCATAATGAAAAACTGTTTTTT. It yields the protein CASSPGSHNEKLFF.

As concerns this clonotype: One end of the junction fails to match germline, which may point to a read error. The rearrangement links TRBV6-1 to TRBJ2-3; TRBD1 agrees at 8 bases. The CDR3 is 16 residues long. Germline V gives CDR1 MNHNS, CDR2 SASEGT. The CDR3 nucleotides read TGTGCCAGCAGTAAACCTTGGGGACAGGCCAGAGATGCGCAGTATTTT. This translates into CASSKPWGQARDAQYF.

The V call is TRBV7-2, the J call TRBJ2-3; D possibly corresponds to TRBD2 (7 bases). Per the germline V gene, CDR1 is SGHTA and CDR2 is FQGNSA. V lost 7 bases to trimming and J lost 9 bases, with 26 bases between them. The CDR3 is 16 amino acids. As DNA, the CDR3 is TGTGCCAGCACGCGGGACGGGGGGCGTGGCCAAGAGACGCAGTATTTT. Protein product: CASTRDGGRGQETQYF.